The entry below describes one T cell receptor beta chain. The record originates from a study of blood T cell repertoires in COVID-19. At the level of the study: Both acute and convalescent COVID-19 samples were obtained from the United States, Italy and Spain.

Original analysis: Estimation of nucleated cell counts relied on the amplification of reference gene primers. Method: immunoSEQ multiplex PCR; TCRdb's copy keeps in-frame clones and lacks some. V, J and clone size derive from that table, while D and trimming were established from the DNA sequence. The sample includes approximately 120,000 clones, roughly 81% seen only once; the top ten take about 10%. Trimming took off 5 bases at V and 2 bases at J, with 16 bases between the two ends. This CDR3 has 15 amino acids. Germline values: CDR1 SGHVS, CDR2 FQNEAQ. The rearrangement joins TRBV7-8 to TRBJ2-7, with D unresolved. The sample consisted of peripheral blood. The receptor's source is a human donor in a cohort sampled during active COVID-19. In DNA, the CDR3 is TGTGCCAGCAGCCATACCCGTCCAGGAACCTACGAGCAGTACTTC. This codes for CASSHTRPGTYEQYF.